This T cell receptor (beta chain) is from a study of blood T cells in healthy people across ages. Study-wide background: Capture by template switching was about one barcoded beta molecule per two T cells. Study-wide points: Older age went with lower TCR beta diversity per million T cells, in a roughly linear way.

A J-beta primer mix and a sample-barcoded 5' primer were used in a second PCR of about 7 to 12 cycles. MiXCR, applied by TCRdb to the 5' RACE reads, yields one record per CDR3 protein. Among hundreds of thousands of distinct CDR3 sequences listed, about 52% were seen once. Trimming took 3 bases from V and 9 from J, leaving 12 bases between them. Per the germline V gene, CDR1 is SGHTA and CDR2 is FQGNSA. The CDR3 runs to 13 residues. This clonotype has more than one count but fewer than ten. Its specificity is not known. Isolation recovered at least 6 million PBMCs from every sample. The specimen was blood. This receptor was identified in an older woman in good health. This sequence joins TRBV7-2 and TRBJ2-4; no clear D gene. This CDR3 reads CASSFQTQGIQYF. In DNA form, the CDR3 reads TGTGCCAGCAGCTTTCAGACCCAAGGCATTCAGTACTTC.